This entry lists 20 T cell receptor beta chains sequenced from one sample in a study of CD8 T cells in ankylosing spondylitis (dated by TCRdb to the late 2010s). The library was prepared using 5' RACE. TCRdb names Illumina HiSeq 2500 as the instrument used. TCRdb applied fastp at Q25 and MiXCR to the public reads, then kept only in-frame beta chains. Here each entry gathers all rows of one CDR3 protein and keeps the most common genes and DNA. This sample has about 330,000 distinct CDR3 sequences in its table, and 7.5% to 9% of those were observed once. 14% to 15% of the sample belongs to the ten largest clones. These receptors' antigens are unknown. The investigation overall reported the following: A TCR beta motif of several highly homologous amino acid variants appeared characteristic of blood from ankylosing spondylitis patients.

The source material was blood, either unsorted or a sorted T cell fraction (not recorded which). The origin of the receptors is a male donor with ankylosing spondylitis.

The chain has TRBV15 and TRBJ2-3, with a weak D call TRBD1 (8 bases). The CDR3 is made up of 20 amino acids. Germline CDR1 is LNHNV and CDR2 is YYDKDF (reference sequence). V lost 0 bases to trimming and J lost 7 bases, with 29 bases between them. DNA of the CDR3: TGTGCCACCAGCAGAGACCCCTTGCTTACAGGGGGGGGATTTGAAAATACGCAGTATTTT. Protein: CATSRDPLLTGGGFENTQYF.

This clonotype was observed at least ten times. The V gene is TRBV29-1, the J gene TRBJ2-7; 9 nucleotides line up with TRBD2. Germline V gene sequence: CDR1 SQVTM, CDR2 ANQGSEA. The CDR3 has 17 residues. V dropped 6 bases and J dropped 6; count of bases not matched to a gene: 21. CDR3 loop: CSVTGLATQKSPPEQYF. In nucleotides, the CDR3 is TGCAGCGTAACTGGACTAGCGACCCAAAAGTCCCCCCCCGAGCAGTACTTC.

This clonotype was seen more than once but under ten times. The CDR3 nucleotides are TGCGCCAGCAGCTTGGGCGGGACTAGCCCCACTGAGCAGTTCTTC. This encodes CASSLGGTSPTEQFF. The gene calls are TRBV5-1 and TRBJ2-1; 9 bases match TRBD2. This CDR3 contains 15 residues. J lost 9 bases, V lost 0 bases, and 7 bases had no gene match. Germline values: CDR1 SGHRS, CDR2 YFSETQ.

The chain joins TRBV9 to TRBJ2-5; D may be TRBD2 (6 bases). From germline, CDR1 is SGDLS and CDR2 YYNGEE. The CDR3 is 15 amino acids. V dropped 3 bases and J dropped 1 base, with 13 bases sitting between them. CDR3 bases: TGTGCCAGCAGCGACGGAAGACTAGGCCAAGAGACCCAGTACTTC. Protein sequence: CASSDGRLGQETQYF. The whole variable domain, filled in from reference TRBV9 and TRBJ2-5, reads DSGVTQTPKHLITATGQRVTLRCSPRSGDLSVYWYQQSLDQGLQFLIQYYNGEERAKGNILERFSAQQFPDLHSELNLSSLELGDSALYFCASSDGRLGQETQYFGPGTRLLVL.

The table lists this clonotype with a few counts. The chain links TRBV12-3 or TRBV12-4 to TRBJ2-1; 11 nucleotides align to TRBD2. The CDR3 totals 19 residues. V shed 3 bases and J 5 bases; nucleotides not matched to a gene: 15. The CDR3 DNA sequence: TGTGCCAGCAGTTTGGTCACTAGCGGGAGTTTAGTAGGGGACAATGAGCAGTTCTTC. Translating gives CASSLVTSGSLVGDNEQFF.

This clonotype was picked up many times. The chain couples TRBV20-1 to TRBJ1-2; D unresolved. The CDR3 totals 14 residues. Germline CDR1 DFQATT, CDR2 SNEGSKA (reference sequence). The V gene lost 0 bases and the J gene lost 3 bases, with 11 bases spanning the gap. In DNA, the CDR3 is TGCAGTGCTAGAGATCGGAAGATTCACTATGGCTACACCTTC. Translation gives CSARDRKIHYGYTF.

This clonotype occurred a few times. The J gene is TRBJ2-7, the V gene TRBV14; 7 positions agree with TRBD1. The germline V gene has CDR1 SGHDN and CDR2 FVKESK. There are 14 residues in the CDR3. With V trimmed by 4 bases and J by 6 bases, 9 bases remained unmatched. CDR3 protein: CASSPRGRMGEQYF. The CDR3 DNA follows: TGTGCCAGCAGCCCTAGGGGGCGGATGGGCGAGCAGTACTTC.

This clonotype was seen a few times. The chain employs TRBV3-1 and TRBJ2-1; 11 positions agree with TRBD2. With 1 base clipped from V and 8 bases from J, the junction kept 7 bases outside the gene matches. Germline V gene data show CDR1 as LGHDT and CDR2 as YNNKEL (reference sequence). This CDR3 has 16 residues. The CDR3 DNA reads as TGTGCCAGCAGCCAAGCCCCACTAGCGGGAGTGTATGAGCAGTTCTTC. Translated, it gives CASSQAPLAGVYEQFF.

This clonotype has more than one count but fewer than ten. V usage is TRBV6-1 and J usage is TRBJ2-7; 8 bases map to TRBD2. Germline CDR1 MNHNS, CDR2 SASEGT. The V and J ends lost 6 bases and 3 bases, in that order; junction bases with no gene match: 4. The length of the CDR3 is 13 residues. The DNA of the CDR3 is TGTGCCAGCAGAATCGGGAGGGGCTACGAGCAGTACTTC. This gives the protein CASRIGRGYEQYF.

This clonotype occurred a few times. V gene TRBV15 combines with J gene TRBJ2-4; no clear D gene. Germline V gene sequence: CDR1 LNHNV, CDR2 YYDKDF (reference sequence). V was clipped by 1 base and J by 7 bases, with 14 bases between them. The CDR3 length is 15 residues. The CDR3 sequence: CATSRVVQSANIQYF. The CDR3 DNA sequence: TGTGCCACCAGCAGAGTTGTCCAGTCGGCCAACATTCAGTACTTC. The entire variable domain, with the rest obtained from reference TRBV15 and TRBJ2-4, is as follows: DAMVIQNPRYQVTQFGKPVTLSCSQTLNHNVMYWYQQKSSQAPKLLFHYYDKDFNNEADTPDNFQSRRPNTSFCFLDIRSPGLGDTAMYLCATSRVVQSANIQYFGAGTRLSVL.

The chain is built from TRBV5-6 and TRBJ2-7; possible D gene TRBD2, 5 bases. V lost 4 bases, J lost 2 bases, and 22 bases lay in between. The germline CDR1 and CDR2 sequences are SGHDT and YYEEEE. This CDR3 region has 17 residues. CDR3 residues: CASSPWLVGERPYEQYF. The CDR3 DNA reads TGTGCCAGCAGCCCTTGGCTGGTCGGGGAGAGGCCCTACGAGCAGTACTTC.

The rearrangement links TRBV29-1 to TRBJ2-1; TRBD2 agrees at 9 bases. This CDR3 region has 12 residues. Germline V gives CDR1 SQVTM, CDR2 ANQGSEA. The trim removed 8 bases at V and 6 bases at J, leaving 5 bases unmatched. CDR3 loop: CSQSTSGNEQFF. CDR3 sequence (DNA): TGCAGCCAATCGACTAGCGGCAATGAGCAGTTCTTC.

This clonotype showed up just a few times. The chain links TRBV7-2 to TRBJ2-7, with a tentative D call TRBD2 (6 bases). In germline, CDR1 is SGHTA, CDR2 FQGNSA. The germline V and J ends were trimmed by 5 bases and 1 base, with 12 bases remaining between them. The CDR3 is 14 amino acids. The CDR3 reads CASSHSGPSYEQYF. The CDR3 coding sequence is TGTGCCAGCAGCCATAGCGGCCCTTCCTACGAGCAGTACTTC.

This clonotype was counted only a few times. The V and J genes are TRBV20-1 and TRBJ2-3, with 15 bases lining up with TRBD2. Trimming took 5 bases from V and 3 from J; bases not matched to a gene: 15. CDR3 length: 19 amino acids. Germline assignment: CDR1 DFQATT and CDR2 SNEGSKA (reference sequence). In DNA form, the CDR3 reads TGCAGTGCTGCCGGGACTAGCGGGAGGCCGGGCTCGAGGACAGATACGCAGTATTTT. This sequence encodes CSAAGTSGRPGSRTDTQYF.

This clonotype turned up a few times. This chain uses TRBV2 with TRBJ1-2; 11 nucleotides match TRBD1. Looked up from germline, CDR1 is SNHLY and CDR2 is FYNNEI. With V trimmed by 6 bases and J by 6 bases, 12 bases remained unmatched. This CDR3 is 16 amino acids long. CDR3 sequence: CASSGRRTGGADGYTF. CDR3 sequence (DNA): TGTGCCAGCAGCGGCCGCCGGACAGGGGGCGCGGATGGCTACACCTTC. Full variable domain (rest looked up from reference TRBV2 and TRBJ1-2): EPEVTQTPSHQVTQMGQEVILRCVPISNHLYFYWYRQILGQKVEFLVSFYNNEISEKSEIFDDQFSVERPDGSNFTLKIRSTKLEDSAMYFCASSGRRTGGADGYTFGSGTRLTVV.

The genes are TRBV27 and TRBJ2-3; TRBD2 is a possible D gene (5 bases). The CDR3 runs to 18 residues. CDR1 and CDR2 (germline): MNHEY, SMNVEV (reference sequence). Between the trimmed V and J ends, which lost 5 bases and 0 bases, there was a span of 21 bases. CDR3 protein: CASSTRLPDFTSTDTQYF. Written as DNA, the CDR3 is TGTGCCAGCAGTACCCGCCTGCCGGACTTTACTAGCACAGATACGCAGTATTTT.

The chain combines TRBV19 with TRBJ2-7; 7 bases match TRBD1. V lost 3 bases and J lost 3; bases outside the gene matches: 8. This CDR3 region has 15 residues. CDR1 and CDR2 (germline): LNHDA, SQIVND (reference sequence). In DNA, the CDR3 is TGTGCCAGTAGTATGGCGACAGGGAAAAGCTACGAGCAGTACTTC. It specifies CASSMATGKSYEQYF.

This clonotype came up a few times. This chain joins TRBV5-1 and TRBJ2-7, with a tentative D call TRBD1 (5 bases). Trimming removed 2 bases at V and 4 bases at J, with 16 bases between. Germline values: CDR1 SGHRS, CDR2 YFSETQ. The CDR3 contains 15 residues. The CDR3 loop is CASSLSPFRVYEQYF. The CDR3 DNA reads as TGCGCCAGCAGCTTAAGTCCCTTCAGGGTGTACGAGCAGTACTTC.

This clonotype was seen ten or more times. V gene TRBV20-1 combines with J gene TRBJ2-5; TRBD1 might be the D (6 bases). CDR1 is DFQATT and CDR2 is SNEGSKA in the germline V gene (reference sequence). The CDR3 loop spans 15 amino acids. Trimming took 3 bases from V and 9 from J, leaving 23 bases between them. CDR3 sequence (DNA): TGCAGTGCTAGCGGGTCGGGGCTAGGGGGATTGGCCCAGTACTTC. The encoded protein is CSASGSGLGGLAQYF.

Points on this clonotype: The junction departs from the called germline gene at one end, perhaps through a read error. This chain links TRBV9 with TRBJ2-2; perhaps TRBD2 as D (5 bases). Germline loops: CDR1 SGDLS, CDR2 YYNGEE. This CDR3 contains 13 residues. The CDR3 DNA reads TGTGCCAGCAGCCGAGGCGGCACCGGGGAGCTGTCTTTT. Its protein is CASSRGGTGELSF.